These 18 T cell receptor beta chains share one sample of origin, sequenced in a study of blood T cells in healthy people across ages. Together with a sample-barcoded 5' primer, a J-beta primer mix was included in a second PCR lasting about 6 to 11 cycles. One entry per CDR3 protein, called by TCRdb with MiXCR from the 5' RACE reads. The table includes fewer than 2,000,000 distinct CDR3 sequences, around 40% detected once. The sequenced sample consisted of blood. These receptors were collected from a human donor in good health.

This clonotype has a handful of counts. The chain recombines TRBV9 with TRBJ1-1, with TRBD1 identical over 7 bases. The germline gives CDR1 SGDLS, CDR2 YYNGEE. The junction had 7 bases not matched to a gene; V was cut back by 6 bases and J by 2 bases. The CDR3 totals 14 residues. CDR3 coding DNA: TGTGCCAGCAACACGCAGGGGGACAACACTGAAGCTTTCTTT. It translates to CASNTQGDNTEAFF.

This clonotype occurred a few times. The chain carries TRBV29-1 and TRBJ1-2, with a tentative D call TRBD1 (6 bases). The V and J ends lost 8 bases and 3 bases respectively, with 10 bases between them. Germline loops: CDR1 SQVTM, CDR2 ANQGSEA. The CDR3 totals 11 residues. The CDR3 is CSSWTDYGYTF. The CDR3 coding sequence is TGCAGCTCCTGGACAGACTATGGCTACACCTTC.

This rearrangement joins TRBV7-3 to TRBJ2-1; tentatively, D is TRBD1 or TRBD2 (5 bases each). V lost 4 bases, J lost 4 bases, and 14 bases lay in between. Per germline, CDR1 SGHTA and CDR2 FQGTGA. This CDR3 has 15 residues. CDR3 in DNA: TGTGCCAGCAGCTCCGAGGGGTTGGGGTACAATGAGCAGTTCTTC. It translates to CASSSEGLGYNEQFF.

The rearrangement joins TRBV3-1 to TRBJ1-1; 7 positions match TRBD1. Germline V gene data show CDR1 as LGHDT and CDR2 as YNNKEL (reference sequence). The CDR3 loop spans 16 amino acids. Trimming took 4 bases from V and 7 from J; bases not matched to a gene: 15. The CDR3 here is CASSLRATGLFSEAFF. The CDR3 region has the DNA TGTGCCAGCAGCCTCAGGGCGACAGGGTTGTTCAGTGAAGCTTTCTTT.

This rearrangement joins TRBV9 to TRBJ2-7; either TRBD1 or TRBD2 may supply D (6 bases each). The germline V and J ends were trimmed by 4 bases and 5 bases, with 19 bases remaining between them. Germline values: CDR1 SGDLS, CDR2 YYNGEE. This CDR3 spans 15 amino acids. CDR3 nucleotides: TGTGCCAGCAGCCCCGACGGGGGCAGAGCCCACGAGCAGTACTTC. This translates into CASSPDGGRAHEQYF.

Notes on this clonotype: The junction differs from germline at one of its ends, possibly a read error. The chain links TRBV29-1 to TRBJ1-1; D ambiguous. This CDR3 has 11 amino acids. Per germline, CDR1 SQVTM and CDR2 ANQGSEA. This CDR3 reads CSVEGSAEAFF. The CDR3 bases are TGCAGCGTCGAAGGGAGCGCTGAAGCTTTCTTT.

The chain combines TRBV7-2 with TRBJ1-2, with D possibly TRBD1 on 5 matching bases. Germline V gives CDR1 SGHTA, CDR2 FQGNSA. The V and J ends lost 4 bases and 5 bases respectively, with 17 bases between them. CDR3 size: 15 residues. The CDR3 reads CASSSSFGTTYGYTF. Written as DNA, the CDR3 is TGTGCCAGCAGCTCAAGTTTTGGGACGACATATGGCTACACCTTC.

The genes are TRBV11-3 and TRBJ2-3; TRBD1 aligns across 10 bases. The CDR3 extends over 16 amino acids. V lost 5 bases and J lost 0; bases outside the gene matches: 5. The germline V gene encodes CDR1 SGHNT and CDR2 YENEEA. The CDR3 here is CASSRRQGASTDTQYF. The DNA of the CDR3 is TGTGCCAGCAGCCGTAGACAGGGGGCTAGCACAGATACGCAGTATTTT.

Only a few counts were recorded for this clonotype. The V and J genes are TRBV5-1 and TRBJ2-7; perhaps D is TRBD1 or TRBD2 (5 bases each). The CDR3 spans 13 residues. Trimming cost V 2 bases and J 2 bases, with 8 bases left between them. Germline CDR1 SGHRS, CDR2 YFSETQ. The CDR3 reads CASSFREPYEQYF. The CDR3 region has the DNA TGCGCCAGCAGCTTCAGGGAGCCCTACGAGCAGTACTTC.

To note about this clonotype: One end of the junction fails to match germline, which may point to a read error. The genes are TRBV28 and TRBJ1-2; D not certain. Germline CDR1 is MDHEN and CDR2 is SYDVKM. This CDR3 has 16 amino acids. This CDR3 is CASSLPYGVENYDYTF. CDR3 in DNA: TGTGCCAGCAGTTTACCCTATGGGGTCGAAAACTATGACTACACCTTC.

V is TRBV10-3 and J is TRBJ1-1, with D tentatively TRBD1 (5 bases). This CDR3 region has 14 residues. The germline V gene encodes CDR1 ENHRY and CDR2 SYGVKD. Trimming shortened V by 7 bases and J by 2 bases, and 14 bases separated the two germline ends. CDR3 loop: CAINRLGLNTEAFF. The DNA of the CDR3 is TGTGCCATCAATAGGCTGGGACTAAACACTGAAGCTTTCTTT.

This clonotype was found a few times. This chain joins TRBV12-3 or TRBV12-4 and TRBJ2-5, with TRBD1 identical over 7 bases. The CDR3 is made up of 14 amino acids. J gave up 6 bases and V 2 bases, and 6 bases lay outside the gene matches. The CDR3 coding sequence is TGTGCCAGCAGTTTAAGTATGACAGGGAAGACCCAGTACTTC. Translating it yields CASSLSMTGKTQYF.

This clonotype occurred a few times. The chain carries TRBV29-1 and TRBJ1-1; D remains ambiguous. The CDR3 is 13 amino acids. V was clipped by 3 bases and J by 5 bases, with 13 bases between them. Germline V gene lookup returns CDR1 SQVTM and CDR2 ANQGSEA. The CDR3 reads CSVEGRLRTEAFF. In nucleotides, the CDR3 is TGCAGCGTTGAGGGCAGGCTCAGGACTGAAGCTTTCTTT.

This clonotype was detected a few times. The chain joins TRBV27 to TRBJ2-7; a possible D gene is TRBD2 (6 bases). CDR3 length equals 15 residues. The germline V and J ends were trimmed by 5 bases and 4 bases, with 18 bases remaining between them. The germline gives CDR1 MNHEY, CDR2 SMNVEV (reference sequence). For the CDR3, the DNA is TGTGCCAGCAGTCCGACTAGTTTGCCGGGGTACGAGCAGTACTTC. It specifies CASSPTSLPGYEQYF.

The CDR3 region is CSARRSAYNSPLHF. The DNA of the CDR3 is TGCAGTGCTAGGCGAAGTGCCTATAATTCACCCCTCCACTTT. The genes are TRBV20-1 and TRBJ1-6; D is unclear. Germline-derived CDR1 and CDR2 are DFQATT and SNEGSKA (reference sequence). The CDR3 has 14 residues. V was trimmed by 3 bases and J by 2 bases, leaving 8 bases between them.

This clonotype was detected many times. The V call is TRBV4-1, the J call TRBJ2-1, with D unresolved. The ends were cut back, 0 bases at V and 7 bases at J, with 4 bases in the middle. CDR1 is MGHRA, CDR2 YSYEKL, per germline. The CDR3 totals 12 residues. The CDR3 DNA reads TGCGCCAGCAGCCAAGACGGGAATGAGCAGTTCTTC. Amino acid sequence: CASSQDGNEQFF.

CDR3 DNA sequence: TGTGCCAGCGGGGGCAGCGTGAGCACAGATACGCAGTATTTT. Its protein is CASGGSVSTDTQYF. The chain recombines TRBV7-2 with TRBJ2-3, with D maybe TRBD1 (6 bases). Per the germline V gene, CDR1 is SGHTA and CDR2 is FQGNSA. The CDR3 sequence is 14 residues long. The V end was cut by 8 bases, the J end by 0 bases, with 12 bases between.

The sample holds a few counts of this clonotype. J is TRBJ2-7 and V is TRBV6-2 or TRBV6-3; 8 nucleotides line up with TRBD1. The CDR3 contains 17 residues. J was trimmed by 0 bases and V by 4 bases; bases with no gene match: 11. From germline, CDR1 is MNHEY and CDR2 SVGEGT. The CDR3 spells CASSSLRQGLNSYEQYF. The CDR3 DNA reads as TGTGCCAGCAGTTCCCTGAGACAGGGGCTAAACTCCTACGAGCAGTACTTC.